This TCR beta chain derives from a study of post-analysis software for immune sequencing data. Study summary: Several disease courses (relapsing-remitting, secondary progressive and progressive-relapsing) of multiple sclerosis were included.

cDNA libraries for TCR beta contained unique molecular identifiers. The yield from around 1 to 10 million T cells was 500,000 or so cDNA molecules in total. TCRdb fed the PCR reads into MiXCR, producing one record per CDR3 protein. The table has about 760,000 distinct CDR3 sequences, 30% seen once. Sequencing was done on a sample of blood. This receptor was taken from a girl between 5 and 17 years old with multiple sclerosis.

In DNA, the CDR3 is TGTGCCAGCAGCTTCCCGGCAGGAACAGATACGCAGTATTTT. Protein product: CASSFPAGTDTQYF. V usage is TRBV7-2 and J usage is TRBJ2-3; no firm D call. With 3 bases removed from V and 3 bases from J, the gap between germline ends came to 10 bases. This CDR3 is 14 amino acids long. Germline V lookup: CDR1 SGHTA, CDR2 FQGNSA. Full variable domain (outside the CDR3, taken from reference TRBV7-2 and TRBJ2-3): GAGVSQSPSNKVTEKGKDVELRCDPISGHTALYWYRQSLGQGLEFLIYFQGNSAPDKSGLPSDRFSAERTGGSVSTLTIQRTQQEDSAVYLCASSFPAGTDTQYFGPGTRLTVL.